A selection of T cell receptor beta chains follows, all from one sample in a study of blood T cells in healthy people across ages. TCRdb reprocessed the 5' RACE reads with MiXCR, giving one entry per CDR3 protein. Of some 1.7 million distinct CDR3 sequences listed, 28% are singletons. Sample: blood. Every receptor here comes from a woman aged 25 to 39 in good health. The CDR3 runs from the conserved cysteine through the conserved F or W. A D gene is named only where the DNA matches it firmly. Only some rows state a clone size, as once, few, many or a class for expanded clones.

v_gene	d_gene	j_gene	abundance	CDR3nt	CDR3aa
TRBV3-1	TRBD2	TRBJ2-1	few	TGTGCCAGCAGCCATCCGGCTAGCGGGAGAAATGAGCAGTTCTTC	CASSHPASGRNEQFF
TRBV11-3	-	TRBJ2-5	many	TGTGCCAGCAGCTTAGCCCTCGTAACCCAGTACTTC	CASSLALVTQYF
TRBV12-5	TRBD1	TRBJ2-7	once	TGTGCTGGTGGTTTGGTACGGTCAGGGGGTGAGCAGTACTTC	CAGGLVRSGGEQYF
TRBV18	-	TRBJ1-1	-	TGTGCCAGCTCACCACTGGGGTACACTGAAGTTTTCTTT	CASSPLGYTEVFF
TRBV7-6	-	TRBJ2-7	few	TGTGCCAGCAGCTTAGCGTCGACAGGAAGCTCCTACGAGCAGTACTTC	CASSLASTGSSYEQYF
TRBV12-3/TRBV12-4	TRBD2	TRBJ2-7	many	TGTGCCAGCAGTATAGCGGGGGGGCACTACGAGCAGTACTTC	CASSIAGGHYEQYF
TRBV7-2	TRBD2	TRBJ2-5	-	TGTGCCAGCAGCTTAGTGGGTAGCGGGAGGAGAGAGACCCAGTACTTC	CASSLVGSGRRETQYF
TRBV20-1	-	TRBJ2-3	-	TGCAGTGCTAGAGAGCCAGCGCGGTCAACAGATACGCAGTATTTT	CSAREPARSTDTQYF
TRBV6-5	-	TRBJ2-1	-	TGTGCCAGCAGGTTGGGGGCAGGTAGGGGTGAGCAGTTCTTC	CASRLGAGRGEQFF
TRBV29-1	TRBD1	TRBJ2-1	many	TGCAGCGTTGACACAGGGGGCAATGAGCAGTTCTTC	CSVDTGGNEQFF
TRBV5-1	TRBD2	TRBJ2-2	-	TGCGCCAGCAGTTCGGGACTAGCGGGGGGGCCTTTCCCCGGGGAGCTGTTTTTT	CASSSGLAGGPFPGELFF
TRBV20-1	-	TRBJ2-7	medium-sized	TGCAGTGCGTCCAGGGACATTCCCTACGAGCAGTACTTC	CSASRDIPYEQYF
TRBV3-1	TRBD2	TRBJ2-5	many	TGTGCCAGCAGCCGGTTAGCGGGGGCGAGACAAGAGACCCAGTACTTC	CASSRLAGARQETQYF
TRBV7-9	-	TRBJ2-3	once	TGTGCCAGCAGCTTACGTCCGGGGGGCCCGGGGGATACGCAGTATTTT	CASSLRPGGPGDTQYF
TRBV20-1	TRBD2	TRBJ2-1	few	TGCAGTGCTAGTGATATTAGCGGGGGTACCTACAATGAGCAGTTCTTC	CSASDISGGTYNEQFF
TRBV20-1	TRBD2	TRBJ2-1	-	TGCAGTGCTAGAACAACGCGGGAGCCCTCCTACAATGAGCAGTTCTTC	CSARTTREPSYNEQFF
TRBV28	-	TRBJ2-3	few	TGTGCCAGCATGTTCCGACCAGGGTTGCGCACAGATACGCAGTATTTT	CASMFRPGLRTDTQYF
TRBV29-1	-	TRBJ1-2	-	TGCAGCGCCATGGGATGGGGCGGCTACACCTTC	CSAMGWGGYTF
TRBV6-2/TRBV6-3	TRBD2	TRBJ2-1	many	TGTGCCAGCAGTCACAGCGGGAGACTCAATGAGCAGTTCTTC	CASSHSGRLNEQFF
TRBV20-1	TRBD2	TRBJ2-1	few	TGCAGTGCTATGGGCGGGAGCGGGAATGAGCAGTTCTTC	CSAMGGSGNEQFF
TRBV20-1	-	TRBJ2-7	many	TGCAGTGCTAGAGATATTAGGAAAGGGACCGAGCAGTACTTC	CSARDIRKGTEQYF
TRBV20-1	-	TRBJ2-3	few	TGCAGTGCTGTGGCCCCAGATACGCAGTATTTT	CSAVAPDTQYF
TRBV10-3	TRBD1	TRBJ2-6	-	TGTGCCATCGGTGAGGACAGGGACCTCTCTGGGGCCAACGTCCGGACTTTC	CAIGEDRDLSGANVRTF
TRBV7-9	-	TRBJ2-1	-	TGTGCCAGCAGCTTAGAGACAGGTGGGGAGCAGTTCTTC	CASSLETGGEQFF
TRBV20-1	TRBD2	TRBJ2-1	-	TGCAGTGCTAGAGATACTAGCGGGAGGGTGGGTTACAATGAGCAGTTCTTC	CSARDTSGRVGYNEQFF
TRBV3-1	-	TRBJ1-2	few	TGTGCCAGCAGTCGGACAGTTTTATCAGATGGCTACACCTTC	CASSRTVLSDGYTF
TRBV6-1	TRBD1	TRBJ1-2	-	TGTGCCAGCAGTGAATGGGACAGGGGGGCTGGCTACACCTTC	CASSEWDRGAGYTF
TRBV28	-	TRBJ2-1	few	TGTGCCAGCAGTACGGCTCAGGAACCTAATGAGCAGTTCTTC	CASSTAQEPNEQFF
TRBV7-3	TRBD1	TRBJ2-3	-	TGTGCCAGCCGCCTCACTGACAGGGAAACAGATACGCAGTATTTT	CASRLTDRETDTQYF
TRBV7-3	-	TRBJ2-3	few	TGTGCCAGCAGCACCGGGACGGGGGACACAGATACGCAGTATTTT	CASSTGTGDTDTQYF
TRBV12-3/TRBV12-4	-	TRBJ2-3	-	TGTGCCAGCAGGGGGAGCGGACGCACAGATACGCAGTATTTT	CASRGSGRTDTQYF
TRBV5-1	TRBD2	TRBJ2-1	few	TGCGCCAGCAGCTTGAGCGGGATACTCTGGGATGAGCAGTTCTTC	CASSLSGILWDEQFF